The 2 T cell receptor beta chains listed next were all sequenced from one sample in a study of beta chain features in type 1 diabetes (dated by TCRdb to 2016 to 2019). Libraries were built with the immunoSEQ multiplex PCR assay. The entire isolated RNA was reverse transcribed using the High Capacity cDNA Reverse Transcription Kit, and thus expressed TCRB transcripts were sequenced. TCRdb mirrors the immuneACCESS table, restricted to in-frame sequences. Some clones are absent from its copies; in checked studies, under half trace to an unresolved V gene, and the reason for the others is unknown. Recorded for this sample are about 110,000 clones; roughly 40% of them occurred a single time. Around 0.07% of the sample is held by the ten biggest clonotypes. Source material: stem cell memory CD4+ T cells from blood. Reading the label with the study, this specimen's cell subset or site is: stem cell-like memory CD4+ T cells. These receptors all stem from a woman between 18 and 29 years old in good health.

This clone was seen more than once but under ten times. The genes are TRBV6-5 and TRBJ2-7; no reliable D call. This CDR3 region has 14 residues. The V gene lost 2 bases and the J gene lost 3 bases, with 11 bases spanning the gap. Germline CDR1 is MNHEY and CDR2 is SVGAGI. For the CDR3, the DNA is TGTGCCAGCAGTTACGAGGCTAGAAACTACGAGCAGTACTTC. Residues: CASSYEARNYEQYF.

The V and J genes are TRBV5-6 and TRBJ1-2; 8 bases are shared with TRBD1. There are 15 residues in the CDR3. V lost 3 bases and J lost 5; bases outside the gene matches: 9. Germline values: CDR1 SGHDT, CDR2 YYEEEE. The CDR3 nucleotides are TGTGCCAGCAGCTGGTCGGACAGGGCCAGGTATGGCTACACCTTC. Residues: CASSWSDRARYGYTF.